This T cell receptor beta chain was sequenced for a study of CD8 T cells in Susac syndrome. The CDR3 covers 13 residues. The germline gives CDR1 SGHDT, CDR2 YYEEEE. V was trimmed by 3 bases and J by 7 bases, leaving 11 bases between them. The RNA, about 0.45 to 1 ug, was put through reverse transcription using random hexamers. TCRdb recomputed calls from the immunoSEQ multiplex PCR reads with MiXCR, one row per CDR3 protein. The sample lists some 100,000 distinct CDR3 sequences, 95% seen once, with more than 0.3% in the top ten. The TCR comes from a human donor with Susac syndrome. The sequenced sample was CD8+ T cells from PBMCs. The chain employs TRBV5-6 and TRBJ1-5, with a tentative D call TRBD1 (5 bases). The CDR3 protein is CASSSGTSQPQHF. As DNA, the CDR3 is TGTGCCAGCAGCTCCGGGACCTCCCAGCCCCAGCATTTT.